The clone carrying this TCR beta chain was detected only once. These data are taken from a study of blood T cell repertoires in COVID-19. Turning to the study itself: Sites in the United States, Italy and Spain provided acute and convalescent COVID-19 samples.

Trimming removed 3 bases at V and 7 bases at J, with 12 bases between. Germline V gene lookup returns CDR1 SGHTA and CDR2 FQGNSA. CDR3 length: 13 amino acids. Authors' processing steps: Scientists estimated how many nucleated cells there were by amplifying reference gene primers. Method: immunoSEQ multiplex PCR; TCRdb's copy keeps in-frame clones and lacks some. The DNA was the basis for D and trimming; V, J and clone size are from that table. There are fewer than 150,000 clones in the sample; around 89% occur only once, and approximately 4.3% lies in the top ten. The sequence came from a woman between 50 and 59 years old with acute or convalescent COVID-19. The genes are TRBV7-2 and TRBJ1-1; no definite D call. Sample: peripheral blood. The CDR3 loop reads CASSFLSQREAFF. CDR3 nucleotide sequence: TGTGCCAGCAGCTTTTTGTCACAACGTGAAGCTTTCTTT.